The subject of this entry is one T cell receptor beta chain. This clonotype occurred a few times. Which antigen it targets is not known. Base qualities are not at hand, and no much larger clone is one base apart. Taken from cysteine to phenylalanine, the CDR3 has 10 residues. Solely the CDR3 DNA is kept, with 30 bases framed from the first base. The trim is 0 bases for V and 14 bases for J, with a gap of 8 bases between the germline ends. CDR1 and CDR2 are read off the germline V gene (reference sequence) as DFQATT and SNEGSKA. A constant-region primer and ProtoScript II reverse transcriptase were used to reverse-transcribe TCRbeta-specific cDNA from about 0.55 ug total RNA. The TCRbeta libraries were prepared through three rounds of nested multiplex PCR following a slightly modified ARM-PCR procedure. Each of the first two PCR rounds ran for about 10 cycles using multiplex TRBV1-TRBV30 forward primers together with a Cbeta reverse primer. Sample barcodes and Illumina adapters were added in a final 25-cycle PCR with Deep VentR polymerase. Before sequencing, amplicons between 200 and 500 bp were purified from gel using a QIAquick gel extraction kit. The TCRbeta amplicons were sequenced with 250-bp paired-end reads on an Illumina HiSeq 2500. In the original analysis: Trimmomatic v0.33 was used to quality-trim the reads, and FLASH v1.2.11 was used to merge paired reads so that full CDR3 sequences could be recovered. V, D and J germline segments were assigned to the rearranged TCRbeta sequences by MiGEC v1.2.1b. Clonotype statistics, along with Shannon-Wiener diversity indices, were calculated using VDJtools v1.0.0. Except for diversity analysis, only each sample's 250 most abundant clonotypes were used in subsequent analyses to reduce sampling bias. TCRdb reanalyzed the raw reads on its own, using fastp at Q25 for trimming and MiXCR for clone calling, and kept in-frame beta chains. Every CDR3 protein is listed once, alongside the most common genes and DNA of its rows. The authors' filters were not applied to this entry. This sample comprises about 78,000 distinct CDR3 sequences, over 60% of them detected only once. The ten most abundant clones make up roughly 26% of the sample.

Total RNA and DNA were co-extracted from about 20-30 mg of bulk tissue with the AllPrep DNA/RNA mini kit, without cell sorting. A few patients with histopathologically diagnosed primary liver carcinoma underwent surgical resection in China between November 2015 and 2016. Patients had chronic HBV infection and were treatment-naive at sampling. Five spatially separated regions were sampled per tumor: superior, inferior, left-lateral and right-lateral poles, plus the tumor centre. According to histology, viable tumor cells made up more than 85% of every tumor sample. Fresh tumor and adjacent tissue pieces were bisected; one half was stored in RNAlater at -80°C, the other sent for histology. These data come from a study of tumor-infiltrating lymphocytes in primary liver carcinoma (TCRdb year 2017). In the study overall: Of the five patients, three men and two women aged 30 to 69 years, four had hepatocellular carcinoma and one had combined HCC and intrahepatic cholangiocarcinoma. The five patients had tumors of stage T1-T3 N0M0, with maximum diameters ranging from about 4.2 to 10 cm. Each sample produced about 3.5 to 7.5 million productive TCRbeta reads, and read depth showed no significant difference between tissue types. Across five regions of each liver tumor, along with adjacent normal tissue and blood, the study brought together TCRbeta repertoire sequencing, expression microarrays and whole-exome sequencing. A total of some 35 specimens from 5 patients went through TCRbeta repertoire sequencing, namely 25 tumor regions, 5 adjacent noncancerous liver tissues and 5 peripheral blood samples. To link TCRbeta repertoire diversity to the local molecular phenotype, the roughly 24 tumor region samples were profiled with Agilent mRNA microarrays. Technical replicate repertoires showed high reproducibility, with mean shared-clone rates around 0.9 and correlation coefficients above 0.95.

Study-wide findings and limitations: Just about 8-25% of top clones turned up in all five regions of a tumor, which suggests spatial heterogeneity among tumor-infiltrating T cells. With just a handful of patients in the study, the authors point out that the findings should be validated in a larger study. Compared with blood, tumors had a significantly larger share of the repertoire taken up by the top 250 clones (p = 0.039). Because only the TCR beta chain was sequenced and unpaired alpha chains were not captured, true repertoire diversity is likely underestimated. Comparison of CD4+ and CD8+ T cell repertoires was precluded by the use of bulk unsorted samples. Repertoire overlap was found to be higher between tumor regions (mean roughly 36%) than between tumor-adjacent (approximately 17%) or tumor-blood (14%) pairs, consistent with antigen-driven expansion.

The receptor was isolated from a man aged 35 to 55 with primary liver carcinoma and hepatitis B virus infection. The rearrangement joined TRBV20-1 to TRBJ2-4; D gene: possibly TRBD2, on 6 matching bases. Sample: liver tumor tissue from sampling region 4. The sample's cell subset or site, from its label and the paper: tumor region T4, right-lateral pole. The CDR3 protein: CSARDGGEYF. The DNA sequence is given as TGCAGTGCTAGAGATGGAGGGGAGTACTTC.